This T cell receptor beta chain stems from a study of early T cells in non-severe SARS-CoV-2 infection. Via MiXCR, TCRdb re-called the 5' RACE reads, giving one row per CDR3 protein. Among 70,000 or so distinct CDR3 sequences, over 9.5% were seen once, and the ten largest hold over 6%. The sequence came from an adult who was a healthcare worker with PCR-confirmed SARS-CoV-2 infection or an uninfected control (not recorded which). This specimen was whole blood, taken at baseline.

The CDR3 bases are TGTGCCAGCAGCCAAGAATTTCGGGGGGAGCAGTACTTC. Translated: CASSQEFRGEQYF. This rearrangement joins TRBV3-1 to TRBJ2-7; perhaps TRBD2 as D (6 bases). This CDR3 is built from 13 residues. The V gene's germline CDR1 is LGHDT and CDR2 YNNKEL (reference sequence). V lost 0 bases and J 7 bases, leaving 10 bases between the germline ends.